This T cell receptor beta chain was observed in a study of vaccination and CD4 T cells after COVID-19. As for the study in general: Researchers treated cells with overlapping spike peptides taken from SARS-CoV-2, HCoV-NL63, HCoV-OC43 and HCoV-229E.

Trimming at V came to 4 bases and at J to 4 bases, leaving 5 bases not matched to a gene. This CDR3 region has 15 residues. Germline CDR1 SGHTA, CDR2 FQGNSA. Scientists ran DNA taken from cultured CD4+ T cells through the Oncomine TCR Beta short-read assay for sequencing. In TCRdb, the PCR reads were re-called with MiXCR into one record per CDR3 protein. The table has 15,000 to 20,000 distinct CDR3 sequences, around 60% seen once; the top ten hold 8% to 9.5%. The treatment denotes: approximately nine-day PBMC culture with coronavirus spike peptide pools or control peptides (ViraFEST assay). ViraFEST used peptide pools to expand antigen-specific T cells and subsequently sequenced their TCRs. General study results and limits: Spike mono-reactivity was evident in 304 of the 307 vaccine-specific clones derived from convalescent patients.

For this clonotype: Its matching antigen is unknown.

The origin of this receptor is a human donor who had recovered from COVID-19. Sequenced input: CD4+ T cells from blood, cultured in vitro. The chain joins TRBV7-2 to TRBJ2-5; 11 bases fit TRBD2. CDR3 loop: CASSSLAGGGETQYF. CDR3 DNA sequence: TGTGCCAGCAGCTCCTTAGCGGGAGGGGGAGAGACCCAGTACTTC.